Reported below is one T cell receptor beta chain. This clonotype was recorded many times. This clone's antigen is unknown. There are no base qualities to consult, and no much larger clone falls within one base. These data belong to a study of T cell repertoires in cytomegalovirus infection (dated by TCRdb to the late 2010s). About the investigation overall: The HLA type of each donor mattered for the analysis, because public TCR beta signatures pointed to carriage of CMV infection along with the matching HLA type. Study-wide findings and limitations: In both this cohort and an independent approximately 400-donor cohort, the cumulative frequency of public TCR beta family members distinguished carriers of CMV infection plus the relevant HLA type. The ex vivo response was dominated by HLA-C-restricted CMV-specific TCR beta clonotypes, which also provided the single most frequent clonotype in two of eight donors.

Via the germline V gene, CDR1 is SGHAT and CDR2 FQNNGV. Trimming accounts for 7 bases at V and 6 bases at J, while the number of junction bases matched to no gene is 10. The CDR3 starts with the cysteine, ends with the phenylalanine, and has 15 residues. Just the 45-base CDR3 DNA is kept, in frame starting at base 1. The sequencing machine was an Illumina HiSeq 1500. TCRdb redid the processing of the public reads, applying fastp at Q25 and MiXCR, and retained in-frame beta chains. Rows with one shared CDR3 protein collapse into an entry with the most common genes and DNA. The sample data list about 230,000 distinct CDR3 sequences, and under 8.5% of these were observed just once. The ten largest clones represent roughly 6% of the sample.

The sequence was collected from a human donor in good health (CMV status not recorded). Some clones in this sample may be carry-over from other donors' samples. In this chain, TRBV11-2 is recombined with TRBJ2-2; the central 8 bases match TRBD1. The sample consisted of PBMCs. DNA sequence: TGTGCCAGCACCCCGGACAGGGCTCGGGCCGGGGAGCTGTTTTTT. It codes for CASTPDRARAGELFF.